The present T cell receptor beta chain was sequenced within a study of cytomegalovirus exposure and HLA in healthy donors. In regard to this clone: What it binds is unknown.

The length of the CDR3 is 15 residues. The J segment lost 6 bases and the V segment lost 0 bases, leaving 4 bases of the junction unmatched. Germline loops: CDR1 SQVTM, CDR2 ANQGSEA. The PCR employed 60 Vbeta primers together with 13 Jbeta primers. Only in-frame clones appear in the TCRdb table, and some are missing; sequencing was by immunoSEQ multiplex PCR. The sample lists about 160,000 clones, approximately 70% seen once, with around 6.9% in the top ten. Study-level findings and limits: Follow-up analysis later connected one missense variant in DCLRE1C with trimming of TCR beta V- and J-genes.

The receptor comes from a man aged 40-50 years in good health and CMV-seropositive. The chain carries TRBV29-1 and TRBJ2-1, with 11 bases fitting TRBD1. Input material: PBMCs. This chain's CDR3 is CSVEDPGTGGNEQFF. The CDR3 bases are TGCAGCGTTGAAGATCCCGGGACAGGGGGCAATGAGCAGTTCTTC.